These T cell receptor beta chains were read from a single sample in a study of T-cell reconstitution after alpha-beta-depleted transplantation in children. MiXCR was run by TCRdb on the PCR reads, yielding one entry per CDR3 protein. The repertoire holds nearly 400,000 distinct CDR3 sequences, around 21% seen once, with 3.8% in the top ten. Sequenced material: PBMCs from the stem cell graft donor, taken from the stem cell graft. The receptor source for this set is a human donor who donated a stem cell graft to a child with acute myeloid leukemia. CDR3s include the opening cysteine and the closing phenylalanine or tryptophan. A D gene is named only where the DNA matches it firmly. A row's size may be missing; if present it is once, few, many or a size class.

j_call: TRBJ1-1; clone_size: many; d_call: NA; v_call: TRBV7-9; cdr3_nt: TGTGCCAGCAGCTTCATGGGGATCACTGAAGCTTTCTTT; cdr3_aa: CASSFMGITEAFF
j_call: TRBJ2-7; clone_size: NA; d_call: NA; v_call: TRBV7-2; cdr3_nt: TGTGCCAGCAGTCCAGCGGGCCAGGGGCACTACGAGCAGTACTTC; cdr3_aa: CASSPAGQGHYEQYF
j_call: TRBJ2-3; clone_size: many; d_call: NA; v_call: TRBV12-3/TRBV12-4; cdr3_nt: TGTGCCAGCAGTACCGGGACACGTATTACGCAGTATTTT; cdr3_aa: CASSTGTRITQYF
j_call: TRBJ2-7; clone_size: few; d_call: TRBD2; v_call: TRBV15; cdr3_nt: TGTGCCACCAGCAGACAGGAGGCGGGAGGGCAGTACTTC; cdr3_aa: CATSRQEAGGQYF
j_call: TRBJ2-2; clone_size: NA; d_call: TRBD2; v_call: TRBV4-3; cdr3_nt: TGCGCCAGCAGCCAAGGAACCGGGGGACTATACACCGGGGAGCTGTTTTTT; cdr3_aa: CASSQGTGGLYTGELFF
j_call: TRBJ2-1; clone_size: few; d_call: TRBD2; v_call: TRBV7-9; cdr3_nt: TGTGCCAGCAGCCCCCCTGTAGGACTAGCGGGAGGGCGGTTGTTCTTC; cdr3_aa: CASSPPVGLAGGRLFF
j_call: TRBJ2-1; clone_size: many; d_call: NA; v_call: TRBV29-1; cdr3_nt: TGCAGCGTTGCAAGACCCCACAATGAGCAGTTCTTC; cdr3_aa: CSVARPHNEQFF
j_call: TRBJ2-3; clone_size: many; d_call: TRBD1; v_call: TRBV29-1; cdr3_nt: TGCAGCGCCCGAGGGGCAGGGGGCGATGTAAATACGCAGTATTTT; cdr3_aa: CSARGAGGDVNTQYF
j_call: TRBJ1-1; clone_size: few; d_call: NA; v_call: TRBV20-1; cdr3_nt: TGCAGTGCTAGAAAAAACAGGGAAGGGGGAGGTATGAACACTGAAGCTTTCTTT; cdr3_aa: CSARKNREGGGMNTEAFF
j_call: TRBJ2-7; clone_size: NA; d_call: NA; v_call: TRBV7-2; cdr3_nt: TGTGCCAGCAGCGTCTCCCTCCGGGAGTTGAAGGGGGAGCAGTACTTC; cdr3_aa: CASSVSLRELKGEQYF
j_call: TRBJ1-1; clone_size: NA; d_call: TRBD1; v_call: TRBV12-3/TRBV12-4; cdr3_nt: TGTGCCAGCAGTGTGACAGGGGTGAGGACTGAAGCTTTCTTT; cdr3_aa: CASSVTGVRTEAFF
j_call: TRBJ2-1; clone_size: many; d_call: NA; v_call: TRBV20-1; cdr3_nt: TGCAGTGCTAGGAGGGCAGGGTACAATGAGCAGTTCTTC; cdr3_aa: CSARRAGYNEQFF
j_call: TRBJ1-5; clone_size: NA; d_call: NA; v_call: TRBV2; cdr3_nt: TGTGCCAGCAGTGAAGCGCGAGCATTGGGCCACCAGCATTTT; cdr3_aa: CASSEARALGHQHF
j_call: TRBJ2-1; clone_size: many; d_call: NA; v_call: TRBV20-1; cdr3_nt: TGCAGTCCCAGAAGGGATGGCTCCTACAATGAGCAGTTCTTC; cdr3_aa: CSPRRDGSYNEQFF
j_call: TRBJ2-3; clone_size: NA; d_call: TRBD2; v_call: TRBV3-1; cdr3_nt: TGTGCCAGCAGCCGACACCCGGGACTAGCGGTCGCAGATACGCAGTATTTT; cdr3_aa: CASSRHPGLAVADTQYF
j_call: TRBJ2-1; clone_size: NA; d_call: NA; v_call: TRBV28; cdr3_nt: TGTGCCAGCAGGCCTGCAGAAAGCTCCTACAATGAGCAGTTCTTC; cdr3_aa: CASRPAESSYNEQFF
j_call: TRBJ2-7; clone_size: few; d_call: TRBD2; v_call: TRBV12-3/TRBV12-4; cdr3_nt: TGTGCCAGCAGCAGAAAATATCAGCGACTAGCGGGAGCGGACGAGCAGTACTTC; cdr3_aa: CASSRKYQRLAGADEQYF
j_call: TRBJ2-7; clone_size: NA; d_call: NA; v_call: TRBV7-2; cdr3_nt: TGTGCCAGCAGCATTGGCCGGGGGCCCTACGAGCAGTACTTC; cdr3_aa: CASSIGRGPYEQYF
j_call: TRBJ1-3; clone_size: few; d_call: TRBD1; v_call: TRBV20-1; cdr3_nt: TGCAGTGCTAGAGACTACAGGGGTGGAAACACCATATATTTT; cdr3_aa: CSARDYRGGNTIYF
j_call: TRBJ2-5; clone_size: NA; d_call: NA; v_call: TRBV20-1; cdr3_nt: TGCAGTGCTAGAAGGTCGTCTGCTGAGACCCAGTACTTC; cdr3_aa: CSARRSSAETQYF
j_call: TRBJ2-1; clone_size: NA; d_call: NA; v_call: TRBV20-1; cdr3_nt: TGCAGTGCTAGTGCCAAGCAGCCCTCCTACAATGAGCAGTTCTTC; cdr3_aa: CSASAKQPSYNEQFF
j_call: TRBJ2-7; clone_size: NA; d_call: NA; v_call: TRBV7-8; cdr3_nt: TGTGCCAGCAGTTCGGGAGTTGGGTACGAGCAGTACTTC; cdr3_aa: CASSSGVGYEQYF
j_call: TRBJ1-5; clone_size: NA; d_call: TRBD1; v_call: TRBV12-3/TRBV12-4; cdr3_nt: TGTGCCAGCACCCTAACAGGGGGCATTCAGCCCCAGCATTTT; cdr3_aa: CASTLTGGIQPQHF
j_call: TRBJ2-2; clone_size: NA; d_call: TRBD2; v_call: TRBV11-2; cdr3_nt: TGTGCCAGCAGCTTAGGATCTAGCGGGAGCCGAACCGGGGAGCTGTTTTTT; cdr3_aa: CASSLGSSGSRTGELFF